This T cell receptor beta chain was identified during a study of shared clonotypes between healthy human individuals. To note about this clone: Its specificity is unknown.

CDR1 is MNHNS, CDR2 SASEGT, per germline. This CDR3 spans 13 amino acids. Trimming pared 6 bases from V and 6 bases from J, leaving 14 bases between. Every one of the donors was a Caucasian adult that lived in Nashville, Tennessee. In the CD4+ fraction, cells were divided into CD45RA+ naive and CD45RA-negative memory subsets. Replicate PCRs for sorted subsets used approximately 220 ng DNA; this equaled 25,000 to 30,000 T cell genomes. Measured with immunoSEQ multiplex PCR; TCRdb has only the in-frame clones, and not every one. The data hold 600,000 to 700,000 clones, with roughly 72% observed a single time. Notes on the study in general: Clonotype sharing across a few donors was observed for around 5% of naive CD4 clonotypes.

The chain joins TRBV6-1 to TRBJ1-2; TRBD1 is a possible D gene (5 bases). The sample was memory CD4+ T cells sorted from blood. The subset denotes: CD45RA-negative fraction. This TCR derives from a woman aged 30 to 39 in good health. The CDR3 bases are TGTGCCAGCAGCCCGACGCGAGGGGATGGCTACACCTTC. Translation: CASSPTRGDGYTF.